The 8 T cell receptor beta chains below were found in one sample sequenced in a study of blood T cell repertoires in COVID-19. The protocol was immunoSEQ multiplex PCR, while the TCRdb copy is restricted to in-frame clones and leaves out a portion. The top ten hold more than 0.65% of the sample, which has about 120,000 clones, less than 75% seen once. Sequenced sample: peripheral blood. These receptors all come from a human donor with acute or convalescent COVID-19. The donor label of this sample is uncertain.

V and J are TRBV30 and TRBJ1-4; weak D call: TRBD1 (5 bases). The CDR3 runs to 16 residues. V was clipped by 0 bases and J by 3 bases, with 14 bases between them. Germline CDR1 GTSNPN, CDR2 SVGIG (reference sequence). The CDR3 protein is CAWSVHRRGSNEKLFF. CDR3 coding DNA: TGTGCCTGGAGTGTACACCGTAGGGGATCTAATGAAAAACTGTTTTTT.

To note about this clone: An end of the junction does not agree with germline; a read error may underlie this. The rearrangement links TRBV4-1 to TRBJ2-7, with D uncertain. Germline V gene sequence: CDR1 MGHRA, CDR2 YSYEKL. This CDR3 is built from 13 residues. The CDR3 loop reads CASSQDLEYGQYF. The CDR3 DNA reads TGCGCCAGCAGCCAAGACCTTGAGTACGGGCAGTACTTC.

The chain recombines TRBV5-1 with TRBJ2-5; D is unclear. V was clipped by 4 bases and J by 2 bases, with 9 bases between them. The CDR3 is 13 residues long. Germline V CDR1 and CDR2: SGHRS, YFSETQ. The CDR3 bases are TGCGCCAGCAGCCGTTCCCGTCAAGAGACCCAGTACTTC. Residues: CASSRSRQETQYF.

The chain recombines TRBV5-1 with TRBJ1-1; D is undetermined. The CDR3 runs 14 residues. V was cut by 2 bases and J by 0 bases, with 8 bases left in between. Germline V lookup: CDR1 SGHRS, CDR2 YFSETQ. DNA of the CDR3: TGCGCCAGCAGCTTACAGCACATGAACACTGAAGCTTTCTTT. Its protein product is CASSLQHMNTEAFF.

The V and J genes are TRBV5-1 and TRBJ2-6; 8 nucleotides align to TRBD1. The germline CDR1 and CDR2 sequences are SGHRS and YFSETQ. This CDR3 region has 18 residues. V was pared by 4 bases and J by 1 base, with 10 bases of the junction left unmatched. CDR3 sequence reads: CASSPYGTGWSGANVLTF. CDR3 bases: TGCGCCAGCAGCCCGTACGGGACAGGATGGTCTGGGGCCAACGTCCTGACTTTC.

The J gene is TRBJ2-3, the V gene TRBV9; a possible D gene is TRBD2 (6 bases). The CDR3 is 14 residues long. From germline, CDR1 is SGDLS and CDR2 YYNGEE. V was shortened by 7 bases and J by 5 bases, with 17 bases between the two germline ends. As DNA, the CDR3 is TGTGCCAGCGGAGGCGGGGTGGCTATAGATACGCAGTATTTT. Its translation: CASGGGVAIDTQYF.

The table lists this clone with a few counts. At one end, the junction sequence differs from germline, possibly due to a read error. The chain links TRBV2 to TRBJ1-4; tentatively, D is TRBD1 (5 bases). The CDR3 runs to 12 residues. Per germline, CDR1 SNHLY and CDR2 FYNNEI. The CDR3 protein is CASRPGGLIELF. The CDR3 DNA reads TGTGCCAGCAGACCCGGGGGACTCATTGAGCTTTTT.

The V call is TRBV6-5, the J call TRBJ2-1; TRBD2 agrees at 8 bases. The CDR3 sequence is 13 residues long. Germline V CDR1 and CDR2: MNHEY, SVGAGI. The V gene end was trimmed by 11 bases and the J gene end by 5 bases; junction bases not matched to a gene: 8. The CDR3 region is CAGSGGLDNEQFF. CDR3 in DNA: TGTGCCGGGAGCGGGGGTCTAGACAATGAGCAGTTCTTC.